The clone carrying this TCR beta chain appeared a single time. Generated by immunoSEQ multiplex PCR, the TCRdb table keeps only in-frame clones and is missing some. In the table there are 150,000 to 200,000 clones, about nine tenths of which are singletons. As for time point: blood 4 weeks post-SBRT, at nephrectomy. Stated treatment: 15 Gy SBRT to primary tumor, nephrectomy 4 weeks later. Nephrectomy followed 15 Gy stereotactic body radiation by 4 weeks. Germline V gene sequence: CDR1 SGHRS, CDR2 YFSETQ. With 1 base clipped from V and 4 bases from J, the junction kept 5 bases outside the gene matches. CDR3 length equals 15 residues. The entry originates in a study of radiation and T cells in renal cell carcinoma.

The V gene is TRBV5-1, the J gene TRBJ1-3; 7 nucleotides align to TRBD1. The sequenced sample was blood, obtained from a patient whose treatment included radiotherapy and nephrectomy. This sequence originates from a woman in her forties or fifties with renal cell carcinoma. The CDR3 DNA is TGCGCCAGCAGCTTGCGAACAGGGGAAGGAAACACCATATATTTT. Residues: CASSLRTGEGNTIYF.